These 22 T cell receptor beta chains originate from one sample sequenced in a study of a mutant IDH1 vaccine in newly diagnosed glioma. The time point here: week 23, last vaccination. Each dose delivered 300 ug of mutant IDH1 20-mer peptide subcutaneously with imiquimod. Some clones are missing from TCRdb's copy, which holds only in-frame ones; the method was immunoSEQ multiplex PCR. The repertoire holds tens of thousands of clones, with roughly 78% as singletons. These receptors lack a known antigen. The sequenced sample was PBMCs, obtained from a glioma patient whose treatment included an IDH1 peptide vaccine. Source of these receptors: a man aged 30-40 years with glioma.

The chain carries TRBV6-1 and TRBJ2-7; D ambiguous. The CDR3 consists of 15 residues. Trimming shortened V by 3 bases and J by 4 bases, and 16 bases separated the two germline ends. Per the germline V gene, CDR1 is MNHNS and CDR2 is SASEGT. CDR3 DNA sequence: TGTGCCAGCAGTGATTGGCAGTCCCAAAGGTACGAGCAGTACTTC. It is translated as CASSDWQSQRYEQYF.

This chain uses TRBV29-1 with TRBJ2-7, with 9 bases identical to TRBD1. This CDR3 comprises 15 residues. Unmatched junction bases numbered 9, after V lost 1 base and J lost 5 bases. Germline V gene lookup returns CDR1 SQVTM and CDR2 ANQGSEA. DNA for the CDR3: TGCAGCGTTGAAGCCGCCGGGACAGGGATTCACGAGCAGTACTTC. This encodes CSVEAAGTGIHEQYF.

V gene TRBV5-1 combines with J gene TRBJ1-1, with D uncertain. The CDR3 contains 14 residues. Germline-derived CDR1 and CDR2 are SGHRS and YFSETQ. V lost 3 bases and J 2 bases, leaving 11 bases between the germline ends. The CDR3 DNA is TGCGCCAGCAGCTCAAGGACCGGAAACACTGAAGCTTTCTTT. Amino acid sequence: CASSSRTGNTEAFF.

This clone was observed a single time. The chain joins TRBV6-1 to TRBJ2-3; D may be TRBD1 (6 bases). The CDR3 consists of 15 residues. CDR1 MNHNS and CDR2 SASEGT come from the germline V gene. V lost 10 bases to trimming and J lost 2 bases, with 19 bases between them. The CDR3 spells CATSSRDTTTDTQYF. The CDR3 coding sequence is TGTGCCACCTCATCCCGGGACACCACCACAGATACGCAGTATTTT.

The rearrangement links TRBV10-3 to TRBJ2-7, with 10 bases fitting TRBD2. Germline CDR1 reads ENHRY; CDR2 reads SYGVKD. V shed 6 bases, J shed 6 bases, and the junction held 8 bases outside the gene matches. CDR3 length: 14 amino acids. This CDR3 reads CAISPLAGAGEQYF. The CDR3 nucleotides are TGTGCCATCAGCCCTCTAGCGGGAGCGGGCGAGCAGTACTTC.

The V and J genes are TRBV5-1 and TRBJ2-3, with a possible D match to TRBD2 (6 bases). Germline lookup yields CDR1 SGHRS and CDR2 YFSETQ. Trimming cost V 4 bases and J 4 bases, with 16 bases left between them. CDR3 length: 15 amino acids. The CDR3 DNA follows: TGCGCCAGCAGCCCCGACCTGAGCGGGCCAGATACGCAGTATTTT. It codes for CASSPDLSGPDTQYF.

The rearrangement uses TRBV9 and TRBJ1-1; D is ambiguous. Trimming shortened V by 0 bases and J by 2 bases, and 14 bases separated the two germline ends. The CDR3 covers 16 residues. Germline V gives CDR1 SGDLS, CDR2 YYNGEE. The CDR3: CASSVGFALGNTEAFF. The CDR3 DNA reads TGTGCCAGCAGCGTAGGTTTCGCACTAGGCAACACTGAAGCTTTCTTT.

J is TRBJ1-1 and V is TRBV5-1; the match to TRBD1 covers 10 bases. V dropped 4 bases and J dropped 1; count of bases not matched to a gene: 1. Germline loops: CDR1 SGHRS, CDR2 YFSETQ. This CDR3 contains 14 residues. The CDR3 region has the DNA TGCGCCAGCAGCGGACAGGGGGGGAACACTGAAGCTTTCTTT. Amino acid sequence: CASSGQGGNTEAFF. Combining the CDR3 with reference TRBV5-1 and TRBJ1-1 gives the whole variable domain KAGVTQTPRYLIKTRGQQVTLSCSPISGHRSVSWYQQTPGQGLQFLFEYFSETQRNKGNFPGRFSGRQFSNSRSEMNVSTLELGDSALYLCASSGQGGNTEAFFGQGTRLTVV.

V usage is TRBV6-4 and J usage is TRBJ1-1; 8 nucleotides line up with TRBD1. From germline, CDR1 is MRHNA and CDR2 SNTAGT. V trimming: 5 bases; J trimming: 3 bases; junction bases outside the gene matches: 5. This CDR3 region has 14 residues. The CDR3 spells CASSQTGVYTEAFF. The CDR3 region has the DNA TGTGCCAGCAGTCAGACAGGGGTATACACTGAAGCTTTCTTT.

J is TRBJ2-3 and V is TRBV18; D tentatively reads TRBD1 or TRBD2 (5 bases each). Germline assignment: CDR1 KGHSH and CDR2 LQKENI. The ends were cut back, 4 bases at V and 2 bases at J, with 10 bases in the middle. The CDR3 runs to 14 residues. DNA of the CDR3: TGTGCCAGCTCACAGGGACGAAACACAGATACGCAGTATTTT. This codes for CASSQGRNTDTQYF.

The table lists this clone with a few counts. The CDR3 loop reads CASSEAPFWAEAFF. The CDR3 DNA is TGTGCCAGCAGTGAAGCCCCCTTTTGGGCTGAAGCTTTCTTT. The genes are TRBV6-1 and TRBJ1-1; D is unresolved. In germline, CDR1 is MNHNS, CDR2 SASEGT. The CDR3 is made up of 14 amino acids. V was clipped by 0 bases and J by 6 bases, with 11 bases between them.

The rearrangement joins TRBV7-2 to TRBJ2-7; no firm D call. Trimming took off 2 bases at V and 6 bases at J, with 14 bases between the two ends. CDR1 is SGHTA, CDR2 FQGNSA, per germline. The CDR3 totals 14 residues. CDR3 protein: CASSLSASPIEQYF. The DNA of the CDR3 is TGTGCCAGCAGCTTAAGCGCCTCTCCCATCGAGCAGTACTTC. The entire variable domain, with the rest obtained from reference TRBV7-2 and TRBJ2-7, is as follows: GAGVSQSPSNKVTEKGKDVELRCDPISGHTALYWYRQSLGQGLEFLIYFQGNSAPDKSGLPSDRFSAERTGGSVSTLTIQRTQQEDSAVYLCASSLSASPIEQYFGPGTRLTVT.

This chain links TRBV18 with TRBJ2-2, with D possibly TRBD1 on 6 matching bases. The germline V gene has CDR1 KGHSH and CDR2 LQKENI. CDR3 length: 15 amino acids. The V end was cut by 6 bases, the J end by 4 bases, with 15 bases between. This CDR3 is CASSSGALGTGELFF. The CDR3 nucleotides are TGTGCCAGCTCGTCAGGGGCACTGGGCACCGGGGAGCTGTTTTTT.

The V gene is TRBV11-2, the J gene TRBJ2-7, with 11 bases identical to TRBD1. The CDR3 runs to 17 residues. The germline V gene encodes CDR1 SGHAT and CDR2 FQNNGV. With 5 bases clipped from V and 0 bases from J, the junction kept 9 bases outside the gene matches. CDR3 sequence: CASSIGTGGRISYEQYF. For the CDR3, the DNA is TGTGCCAGCAGCATCGGGACAGGGGGTAGGATCTCCTACGAGCAGTACTTC.

The gene calls are TRBV5-1 and TRBJ2-3; D is uncertain. V was cut by 2 bases and J by 4 bases, with 5 bases left in between. The germline gives CDR1 SGHRS, CDR2 YFSETQ. This CDR3 has 12 residues. DNA for the CDR3: TGCGCCAGCAGCTTAGCCCCAGATACGCAGTATTTT. The encoded protein is CASSLAPDTQYF.

V gene TRBV6-1 combines with J gene TRBJ2-5; 8 nucleotides agree with TRBD1. The DNA end is more similar to TRBJ2-7, so the J call may be wrong. Germline assignment: CDR1 MNHNS and CDR2 SASEGT. This CDR3 spans 17 amino acids. The CDR3 nucleotides are TGTGCCAGCAGTGAATGGACGACAGGGGAACCTAACTACGAGCAGTACTTC. Encoded protein: CASSEWTTGEPNYEQYF.

The chain employs TRBV27 and TRBJ2-5; tentative D call: TRBD1 (5 bases). Deletions cut 4 bases from V and 5 bases from J, with 17 bases between. Germline CDR1 reads MNHEY; CDR2 reads SMNVEV (reference sequence). CDR3 length equals 15 residues. The CDR3: CASSSFAGSDETQYF. CDR3 in DNA: TGTGCCAGCAGTTCCTTTGCAGGGTCTGACGAGACCCAGTACTTC.

The genes are TRBV18 and TRBJ2-7, with 9 bases fitting TRBD1. Germline lookup yields CDR1 KGHSH and CDR2 LQKENI. The CDR3 is 14 amino acids. Trimming removed 6 bases from V and 3 bases from J; junction bases left unmatched: 6. The CDR3 DNA sequence: TGTGCCAGCTCCCCCCGGGACAGGGTCTACGAGCAGTACTTC. Amino acids: CASSPRDRVYEQYF.

The rearrangement links TRBV7-9 to TRBJ2-7; D remains ambiguous. V lost 5 bases, J lost 0 bases, and 14 bases lay in between. CDR1 is SEHNR and CDR2 is FQNEAQ in the germline V gene (reference sequence). The CDR3 runs 15 residues. The CDR3 spells CASSPTLQSSYEQYF. The CDR3, as DNA: TGTGCCAGCAGCCCGACCCTACAGAGCTCCTACGAGCAGTACTTC.

The V and J genes are TRBV7-9 and TRBJ1-2; D remains unclear. V lost 5 bases to trimming and J lost 4 bases, with 11 bases between them. The CDR3 loop spans 13 amino acids. CDR1 and CDR2 from the germline V gene are SEHNR and FQNEAQ (reference sequence). The CDR3 DNA reads TGTGCCAGCAGCCCCTATCCGGGCTATGGCTACACCTTC. It translates to CASSPYPGYGYTF.

This clone was counted once. DNA of the CDR3: TGTGCCAGCAGCCACCGGGGTGCAGAGACCCAGTACTTC. It specifies CASSHRGAETQYF. This sequence joins TRBV11-3 and TRBJ2-5, with a tentative D call TRBD2 (5 bases). Germline V lookup: CDR1 SGHNT, CDR2 YENEEA. V lost 5 bases, J lost 4 bases, and 11 bases lay in between. This CDR3 contains 13 residues.

V and J are TRBV5-1 and TRBJ2-2; 9 bases fit TRBD1. Trimming removed 2 bases from V and 7 bases from J; junction bases left unmatched: 6. CDR1 and CDR2 (germline): SGHRS, YFSETQ. The CDR3 loop spans 15 amino acids. CDR3 amino acids: CASSFRDRAGGELFF. The CDR3 nucleotides are TGCGCCAGCAGCTTCCGGGACAGGGCGGGCGGGGAGCTGTTTTTT. The variable domain in full, completed from reference TRBV5-1 and TRBJ2-2, reads KAGVTQTPRYLIKTRGQQVTLSCSPISGHRSVSWYQQTPGQGLQFLFEYFSETQRNKGNFPGRFSGRQFSNSRSEMNVSTLELGDSALYLCASSFRDRAGGELFFGEGSRLTVL.